The clone carrying this T cell receptor (beta chain) was observed at least ten times. Its antigen is unknown. Unique molecular identifiers were attached to individual cDNA molecules. TCRdb passed the 5' RACE reads through MiXCR, listing each CDR3 protein once. The table shows tens of thousands of distinct CDR3 sequences, with around 4.7% occurring only once. The record originates from a study of early T cells in non-severe SARS-CoV-2 infection. Study in general: Chains stayed unpaired after sequencing of bulk RNA from unsorted whole blood.

General observations from the study: The matching step, a VDJdb search, favored anti-spike CD8 responses and missed private and CD4 specificities.

The TCR comes from an adult who was a healthcare worker with PCR-confirmed SARS-CoV-2 infection or an uninfected control (not recorded which). Sample: whole blood.

The CDR3 loop reads CAWSGGRYGYTF. The CDR3, as DNA: TGTGCCTGGAGTGGGGGCCGCTATGGCTACACCTTC. The chain joins TRBV30 to TRBJ1-2, with D possibly TRBD1 on 5 matching bases. The CDR3 covers 12 residues. V lost 1 base and J 4 bases, leaving 7 bases between the germline ends. Germline values: CDR1 GTSNPN, CDR2 SVGIG (reference sequence).